Listed below are T cell receptor beta chains from one sample, sequenced in a study of blood T cell repertoires in COVID-19. Profiling relied on immunoSEQ multiplex PCR, and the TCRdb table lists in-frame clones only, not all of them. Here the sample spans a few hundred thousand clones, roughly 90% being singletons. The specimen sequenced was peripheral blood. All receptors come from a man aged 40-50 years with acute or convalescent COVID-19. Each CDR3 is given with its conserved first and last residue. D genes are given only for firm matches. Clone sizes are given selectively: once, few, many, or a class where the clone is expanded.

TRBJ2-1,-,TRBD2,TRBV3-1/TRBV3-2,TGTGCCAGCAGCCGAATCCGGACTAGCGGGAGCAATGAGCAGTTCTTC,CASSRIRTSGSNEQFF
TRBJ1-3,-,-,TRBV11-2,TGTGCCAGCAGCTCCTTCTCTGGAAACACCATATATTTT,CASSSFSGNTIYF
TRBJ2-6,-,-,TRBV7-3,TGTGCCAGCAGCCTCAGGGTGACCAACGTCCTGACTTTC,CASSLRVTNVLTF
TRBJ2-4,-,-,TRBV19,TGTGCCAGTAGTATAGGACAGGTAGCCAAAAACATTCAGTACTTC,CASSIGQVAKNIQYF
TRBJ1-1,few,TRBD1,TRBV28,TGTGCCAGCAGTTTAATCGAGGAGGGGGCCGGCACTGAAGCTTTCTTT,CASSLIEEGAGTEAFF
TRBJ1-1,once,-,TRBV19,TGTGCCAGTATCGAGGCTACCAACACTGAAGCTTTCTTT,CASIEATNTEAFF
TRBJ1-1,-,-,TRBV12-3/TRBV12-4,TGTGCCAGCAGCAAGACAGAGAACACTGAAGCTTTCTTT,CASSKTENTEAFF
TRBJ2-7,-,-,TRBV28,TGTGCCAGCAGACTCTATAATGGGGCAAACTACGAGCAGTACTTC,CASRLYNGANYEQYF
TRBJ2-3,once,-,TRBV6-4,TGTGCCAGCAGCTCGTCACGTGGGGGGGCCGATACGCAGTATTTT,CASSSSRGGADTQYF
TRBJ1-2,-,-,TRBV6-5,TGTGCCAGCACCTGGGGAGGTGGGGTGGGGTGGCGCTACACCTTC,CASTWGGGVGWRYTF
TRBJ2-2,-,-,TRBV27,TGTGCCACCTTATCGAGAAGCACCGGGGAGCTGTTTTTT,CATLSRSTGELFF